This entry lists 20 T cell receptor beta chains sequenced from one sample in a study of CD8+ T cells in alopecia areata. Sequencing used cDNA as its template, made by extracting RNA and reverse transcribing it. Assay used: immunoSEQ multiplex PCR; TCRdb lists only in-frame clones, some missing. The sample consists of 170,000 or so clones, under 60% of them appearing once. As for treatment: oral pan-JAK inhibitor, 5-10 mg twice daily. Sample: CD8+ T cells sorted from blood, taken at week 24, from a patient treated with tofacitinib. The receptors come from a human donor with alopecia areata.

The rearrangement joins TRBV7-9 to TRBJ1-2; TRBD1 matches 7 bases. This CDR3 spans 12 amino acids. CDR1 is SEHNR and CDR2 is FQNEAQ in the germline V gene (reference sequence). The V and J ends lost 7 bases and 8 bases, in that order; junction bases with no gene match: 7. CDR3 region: CASTGDRDGYTF. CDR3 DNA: TGTGCCAGCACCGGCGACAGGGACGGCTACACCTTC.

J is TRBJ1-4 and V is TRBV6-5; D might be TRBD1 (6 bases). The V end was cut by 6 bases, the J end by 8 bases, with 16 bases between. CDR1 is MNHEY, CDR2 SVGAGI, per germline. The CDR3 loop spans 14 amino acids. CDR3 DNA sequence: TGTGCCAGCAGCAATTCAGGGGTTTGGGAAAAACTGTTTTTT. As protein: CASSNSGVWEKLFF.

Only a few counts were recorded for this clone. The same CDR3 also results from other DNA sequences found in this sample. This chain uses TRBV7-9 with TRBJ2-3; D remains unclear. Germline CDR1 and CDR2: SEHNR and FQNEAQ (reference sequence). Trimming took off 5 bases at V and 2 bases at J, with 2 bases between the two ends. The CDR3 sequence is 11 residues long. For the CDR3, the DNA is TGTGCCAGCAGCCTCACAGATACGCAGTATTTT. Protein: CASSLTDTQYF.

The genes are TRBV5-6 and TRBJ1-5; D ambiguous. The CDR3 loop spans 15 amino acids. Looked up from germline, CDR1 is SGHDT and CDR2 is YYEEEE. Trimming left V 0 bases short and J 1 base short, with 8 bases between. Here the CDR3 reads CASSLGLLSNQPQHF. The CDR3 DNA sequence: TGTGCCAGCAGCTTGGGGCTGCTAAGCAATCAGCCCCAGCATTTT.

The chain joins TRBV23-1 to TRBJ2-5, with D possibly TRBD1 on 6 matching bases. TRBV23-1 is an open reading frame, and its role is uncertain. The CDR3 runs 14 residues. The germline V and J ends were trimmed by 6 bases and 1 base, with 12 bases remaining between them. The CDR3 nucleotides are TGCGCCAGCAGCCAACCCAGGGGCCAAGAGACCCAGTACTTC. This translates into CASSQPRGQETQYF.

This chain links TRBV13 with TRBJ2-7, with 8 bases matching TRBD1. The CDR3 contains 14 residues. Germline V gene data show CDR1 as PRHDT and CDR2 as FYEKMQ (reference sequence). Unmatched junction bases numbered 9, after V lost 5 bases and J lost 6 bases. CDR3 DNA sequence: TGTGCCAGCAGCCCCGGACAGGGATCGGGCGAGCAGTACTTC. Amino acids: CASSPGQGSGEQYF. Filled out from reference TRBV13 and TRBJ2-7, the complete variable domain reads AAGVIQSPRHLIKEKRETATLKCYPIPRHDTVYWYQQGPGQDPQFLISFYEKMQSDKGSIPDRFSAQQFSDYHSELNMSSLELGDSALYFCASSPGQGSGEQYFGPGTRLTVT.

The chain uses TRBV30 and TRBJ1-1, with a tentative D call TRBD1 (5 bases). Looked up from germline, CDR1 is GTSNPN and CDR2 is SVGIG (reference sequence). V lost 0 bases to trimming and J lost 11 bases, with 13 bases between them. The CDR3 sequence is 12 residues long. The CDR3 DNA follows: TGTGCCTGGAGTGTTTCGACAGTTTACGCTTTCTTT. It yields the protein CAWSVSTVYAFF.

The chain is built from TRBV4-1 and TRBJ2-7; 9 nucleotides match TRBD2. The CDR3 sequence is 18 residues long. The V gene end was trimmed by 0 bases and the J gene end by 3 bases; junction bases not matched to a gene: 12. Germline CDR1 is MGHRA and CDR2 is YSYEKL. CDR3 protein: CASSQDWISGGFHYEQYF. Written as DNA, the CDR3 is TGCGCCAGCAGCCAAGATTGGATTAGCGGGGGCTTCCACTACGAGCAGTACTTC.

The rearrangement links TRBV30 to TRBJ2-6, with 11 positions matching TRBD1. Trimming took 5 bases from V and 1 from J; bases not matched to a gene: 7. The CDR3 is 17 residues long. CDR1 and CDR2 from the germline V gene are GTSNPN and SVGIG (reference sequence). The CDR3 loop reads CAWGTGGSPSGANVLTF. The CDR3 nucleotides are TGTGCCTGGGGGACAGGGGGATCGCCTTCTGGGGCCAACGTCCTGACTTTC.

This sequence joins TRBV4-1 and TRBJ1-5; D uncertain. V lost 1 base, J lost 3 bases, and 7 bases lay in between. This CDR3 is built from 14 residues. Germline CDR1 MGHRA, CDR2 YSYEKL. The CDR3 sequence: CASSQAAPNQPQHF. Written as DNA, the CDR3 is TGCGCCAGCAGCCAAGCGGCACCCAATCAGCCCCAGCATTTT.

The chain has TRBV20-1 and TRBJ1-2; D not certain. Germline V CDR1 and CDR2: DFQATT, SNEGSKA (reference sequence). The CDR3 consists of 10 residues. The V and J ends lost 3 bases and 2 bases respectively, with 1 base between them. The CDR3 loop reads CSASNYGYTF. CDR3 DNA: TGCAGTGCTAGCAACTATGGCTACACCTTC.

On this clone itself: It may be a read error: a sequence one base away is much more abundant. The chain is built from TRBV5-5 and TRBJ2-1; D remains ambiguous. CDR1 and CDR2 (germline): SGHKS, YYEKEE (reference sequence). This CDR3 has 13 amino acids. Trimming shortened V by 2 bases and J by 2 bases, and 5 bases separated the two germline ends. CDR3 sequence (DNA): TGTGCCAGCAGCTTTCGAGCCTACAATGAGCAGTTCTTC. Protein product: CASSFRAYNEQFF.

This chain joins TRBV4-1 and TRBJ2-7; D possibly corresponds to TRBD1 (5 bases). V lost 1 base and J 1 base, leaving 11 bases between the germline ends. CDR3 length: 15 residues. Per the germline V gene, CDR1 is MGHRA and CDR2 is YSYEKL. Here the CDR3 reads CASSQGQSGSYEQYF. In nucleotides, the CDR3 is TGCGCCAGCAGCCAAGGACAGTCCGGGTCCTACGAGCAGTACTTC.

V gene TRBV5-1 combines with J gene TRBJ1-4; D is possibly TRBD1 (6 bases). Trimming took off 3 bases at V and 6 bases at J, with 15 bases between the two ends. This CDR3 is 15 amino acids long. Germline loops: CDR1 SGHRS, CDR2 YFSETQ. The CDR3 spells CASSSRGGDDEKLFF. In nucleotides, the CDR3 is TGCGCCAGCAGCTCGAGAGGGGGAGACGATGAAAAACTGTTTTTT.

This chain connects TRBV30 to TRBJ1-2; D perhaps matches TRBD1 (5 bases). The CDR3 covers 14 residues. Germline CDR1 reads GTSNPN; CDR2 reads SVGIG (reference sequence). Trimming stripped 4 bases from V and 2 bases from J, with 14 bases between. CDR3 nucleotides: TGTGCCTGGATGGAGGGACTTGGGAACTATGGCTACACCTTC. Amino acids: CAWMEGLGNYGYTF. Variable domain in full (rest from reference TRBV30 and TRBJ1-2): SQTIHQWPATLVQPVGSPLSLECTVEGTSNPNLYWYRQAAGRGLQLLFYSVGIGQISSEVPQNLSASRPQDRQFILSSKKLLLSDSGFYLCAWMEGLGNYGYTFGSGTRLTVV.

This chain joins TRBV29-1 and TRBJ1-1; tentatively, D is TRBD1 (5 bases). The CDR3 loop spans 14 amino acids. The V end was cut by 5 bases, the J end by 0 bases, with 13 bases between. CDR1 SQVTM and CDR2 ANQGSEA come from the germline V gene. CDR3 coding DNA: TGCAGCGTTAGTGGGGGGAGCGTGAACACTGAAGCTTTCTTT. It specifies CSVSGGSVNTEAFF.

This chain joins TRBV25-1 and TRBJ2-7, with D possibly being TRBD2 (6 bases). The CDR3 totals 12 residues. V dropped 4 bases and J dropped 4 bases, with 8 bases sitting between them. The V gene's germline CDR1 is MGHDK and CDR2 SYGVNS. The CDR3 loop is CASSAEGYEQYF. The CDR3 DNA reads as TGTGCCAGCAGTGCGGAGGGATACGAGCAGTACTTC.

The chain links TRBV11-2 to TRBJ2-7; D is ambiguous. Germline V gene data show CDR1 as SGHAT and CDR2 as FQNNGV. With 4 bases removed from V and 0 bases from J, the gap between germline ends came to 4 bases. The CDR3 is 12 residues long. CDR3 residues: CASSSHSYEQYF. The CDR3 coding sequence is TGTGCCAGCAGCTCGCACTCCTACGAGCAGTACTTC.

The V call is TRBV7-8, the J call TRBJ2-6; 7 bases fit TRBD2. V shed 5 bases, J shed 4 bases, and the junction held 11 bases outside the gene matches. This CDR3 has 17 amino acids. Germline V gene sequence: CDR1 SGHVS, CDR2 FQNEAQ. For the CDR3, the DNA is TGTGCCAGCAGCCTTATTTCCCGGGGGGACGGGGCCAACGTCCTGACTTTC. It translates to CASSLISRGDGANVLTF.

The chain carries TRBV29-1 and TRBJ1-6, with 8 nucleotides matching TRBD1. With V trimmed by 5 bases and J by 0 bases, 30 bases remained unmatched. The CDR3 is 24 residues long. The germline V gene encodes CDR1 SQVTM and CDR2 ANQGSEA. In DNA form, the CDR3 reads TGCAGCGTTACTGGACCACATTGTGGGGACAGGTCACGTCAGGTCAGCTCCTATAATTCACCCCTCCACTTT. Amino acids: CSVTGPHCGDRSRQVSSYNSPLHF.